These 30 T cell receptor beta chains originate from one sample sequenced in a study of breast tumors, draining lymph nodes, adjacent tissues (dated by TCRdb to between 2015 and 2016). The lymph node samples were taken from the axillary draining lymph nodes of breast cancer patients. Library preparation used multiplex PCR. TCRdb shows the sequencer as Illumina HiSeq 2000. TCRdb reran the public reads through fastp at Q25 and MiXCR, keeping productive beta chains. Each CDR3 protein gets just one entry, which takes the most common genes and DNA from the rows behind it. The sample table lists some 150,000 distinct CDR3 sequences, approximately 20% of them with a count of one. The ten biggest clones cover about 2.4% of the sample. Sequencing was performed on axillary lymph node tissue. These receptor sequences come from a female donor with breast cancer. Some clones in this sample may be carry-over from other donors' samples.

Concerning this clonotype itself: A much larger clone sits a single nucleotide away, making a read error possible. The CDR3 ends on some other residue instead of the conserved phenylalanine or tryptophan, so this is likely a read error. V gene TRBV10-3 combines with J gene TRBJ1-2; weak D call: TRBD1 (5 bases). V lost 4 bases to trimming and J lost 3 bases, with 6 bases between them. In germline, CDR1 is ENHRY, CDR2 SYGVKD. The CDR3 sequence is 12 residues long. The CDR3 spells CAISATDYGYTS. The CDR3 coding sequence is TGTGCCATCAGTGCGACAGACTATGGCTACACCTCC.

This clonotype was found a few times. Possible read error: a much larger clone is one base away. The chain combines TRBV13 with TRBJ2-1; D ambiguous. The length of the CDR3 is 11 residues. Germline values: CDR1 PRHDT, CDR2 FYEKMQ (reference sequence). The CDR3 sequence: CASSSSNEQFF. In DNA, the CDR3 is TGTGCCAGCAGCTCCTCCAATGAGCAGTTCTTC.

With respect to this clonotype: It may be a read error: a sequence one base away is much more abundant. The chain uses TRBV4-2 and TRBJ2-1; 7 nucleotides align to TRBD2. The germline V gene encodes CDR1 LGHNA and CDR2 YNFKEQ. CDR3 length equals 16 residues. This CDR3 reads CASSQDRWLADNGQFF. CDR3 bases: TGTGCCAGCAGCCAAGATCGGTGGCTAGCGGATAATGGGCAGTTCTTC.

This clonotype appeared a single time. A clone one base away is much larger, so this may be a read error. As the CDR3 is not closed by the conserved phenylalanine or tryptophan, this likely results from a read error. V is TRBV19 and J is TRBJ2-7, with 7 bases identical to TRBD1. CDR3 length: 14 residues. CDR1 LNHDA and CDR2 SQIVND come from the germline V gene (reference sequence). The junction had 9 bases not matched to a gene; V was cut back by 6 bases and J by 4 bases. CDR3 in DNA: TGTGCCAGTAGACTTACCGGGACAGCATACGAGCAGTACCTC. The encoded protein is CASRLTGTAYEQYL.

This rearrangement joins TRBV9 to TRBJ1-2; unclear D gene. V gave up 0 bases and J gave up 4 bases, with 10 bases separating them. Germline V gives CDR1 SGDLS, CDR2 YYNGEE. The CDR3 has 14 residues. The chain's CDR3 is CASSVGSSSYGYTF. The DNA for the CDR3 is TGTGCCAGCAGCGTAGGCTCATCTAGCTATGGCTACACCTTC. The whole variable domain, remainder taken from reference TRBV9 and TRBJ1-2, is DSGVTQTPKHLITATGQRVTLRCSPRSGDLSVYWYQQSLDQGLQFLIQYYNGEERAKGNILERFSAQQFPDLHSELNLSSLELGDSALYFCASSVGSSSYGYTFGSGTRLTVV.

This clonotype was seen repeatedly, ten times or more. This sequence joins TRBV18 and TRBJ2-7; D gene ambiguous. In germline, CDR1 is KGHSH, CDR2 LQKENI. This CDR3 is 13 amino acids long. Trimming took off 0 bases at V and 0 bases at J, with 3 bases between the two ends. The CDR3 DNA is TGTGCCAGCTCACCACCGATCTCCTACGAGCAGTACTTC. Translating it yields CASSPPISYEQYF.

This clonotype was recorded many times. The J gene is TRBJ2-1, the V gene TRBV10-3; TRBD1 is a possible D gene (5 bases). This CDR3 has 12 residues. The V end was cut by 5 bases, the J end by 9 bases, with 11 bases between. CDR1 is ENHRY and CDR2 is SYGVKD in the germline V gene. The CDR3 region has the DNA TGTGCCATCAGTCAGACAGCAGGTGAGCAGTTCTTC. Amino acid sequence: CAISQTAGEQFF.

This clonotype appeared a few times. The CDR3 reads CASSPGQGSTYRGYTF. The CDR3 DNA is TGTGCCAGCAGCCCAGGACAGGGCAGCACATATCGGGGCTACACCTTC. V usage is TRBV3-1 and J usage is TRBJ1-2; 8 nucleotides match TRBD1. The junction had 15 bases not matched to a gene; V was cut back by 4 bases and J by 8 bases. Germline lookup yields CDR1 LGHDT and CDR2 YNNKEL (reference sequence). The CDR3 is 16 residues long.

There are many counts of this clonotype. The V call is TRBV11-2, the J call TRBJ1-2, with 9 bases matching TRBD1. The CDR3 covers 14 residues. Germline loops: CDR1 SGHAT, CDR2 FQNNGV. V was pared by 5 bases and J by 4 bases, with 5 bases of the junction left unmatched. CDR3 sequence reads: CASSTDRGSYGYTF. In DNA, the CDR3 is TGTGCCAGCAGCACGGACAGGGGCTCCTATGGCTACACCTTC.

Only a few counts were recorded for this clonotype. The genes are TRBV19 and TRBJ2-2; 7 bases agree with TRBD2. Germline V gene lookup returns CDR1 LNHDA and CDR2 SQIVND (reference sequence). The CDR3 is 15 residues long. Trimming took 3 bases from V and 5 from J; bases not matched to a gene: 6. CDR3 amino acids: CASSIIGRDTGELFF. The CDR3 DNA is TGTGCCAGTAGTATTATTGGGAGGGATACCGGGGAGCTGTTTTTT.

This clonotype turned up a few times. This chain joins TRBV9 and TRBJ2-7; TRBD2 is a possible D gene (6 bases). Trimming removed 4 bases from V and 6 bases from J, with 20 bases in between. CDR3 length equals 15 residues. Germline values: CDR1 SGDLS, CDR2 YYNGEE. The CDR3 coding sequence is TGTGCCAGCAGCCCAGACCCCAGCGGGTTGGGCGAGCAGTACTTC. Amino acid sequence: CASSPDPSGLGEQYF.

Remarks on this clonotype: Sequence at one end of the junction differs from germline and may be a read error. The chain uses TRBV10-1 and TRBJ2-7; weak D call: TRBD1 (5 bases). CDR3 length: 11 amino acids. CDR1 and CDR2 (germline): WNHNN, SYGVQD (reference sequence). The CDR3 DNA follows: TGCGCCAGCAGCCAGGGTTACGGGCAGTACTTC. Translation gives CASSQGYGQYF.

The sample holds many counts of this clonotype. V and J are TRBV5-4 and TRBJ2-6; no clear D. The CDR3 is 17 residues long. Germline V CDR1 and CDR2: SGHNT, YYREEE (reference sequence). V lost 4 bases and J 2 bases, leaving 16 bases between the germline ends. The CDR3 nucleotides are TGTGCCAGCAGCCTAAGACTCACAGCCCCTGGGGCCAACGTCCTGACTTTC. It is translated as CASSLRLTAPGANVLTF.

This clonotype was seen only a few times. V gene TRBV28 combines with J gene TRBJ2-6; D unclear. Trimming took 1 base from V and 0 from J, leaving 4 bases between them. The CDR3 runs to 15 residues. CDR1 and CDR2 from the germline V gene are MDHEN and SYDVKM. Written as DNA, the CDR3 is TGTGCCAGCAGTTTATTCGCCTCTGGGGCCAACGTCCTGACTTTC. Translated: CASSLFASGANVLTF.

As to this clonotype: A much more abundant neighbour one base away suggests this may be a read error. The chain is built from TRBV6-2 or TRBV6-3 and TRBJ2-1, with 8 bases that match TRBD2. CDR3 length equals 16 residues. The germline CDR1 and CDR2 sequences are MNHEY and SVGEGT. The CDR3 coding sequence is TGTGCCGGCAGTAGAAGCGGGAGCAGCTCCTACAATGAGCAGTTCTTC. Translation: CAGSRSGSSSYNEQFF.

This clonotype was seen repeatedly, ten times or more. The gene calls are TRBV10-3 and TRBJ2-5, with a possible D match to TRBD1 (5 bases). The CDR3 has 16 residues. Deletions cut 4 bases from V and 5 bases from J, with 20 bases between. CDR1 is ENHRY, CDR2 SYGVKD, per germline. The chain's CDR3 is CAISASSVRGAETQYF. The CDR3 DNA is TGTGCCATCAGTGCCTCCTCGGTAAGGGGCGCGGAGACCCAGTACTTC.

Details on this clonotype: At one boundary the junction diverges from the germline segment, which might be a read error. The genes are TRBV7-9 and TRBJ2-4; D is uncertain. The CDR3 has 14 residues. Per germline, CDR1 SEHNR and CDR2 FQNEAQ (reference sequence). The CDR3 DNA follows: TGTGCCAGCAGCTTAGCCCCTGCCAAAAACACTCAGTACTTC. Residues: CASSLAPAKNTQYF.

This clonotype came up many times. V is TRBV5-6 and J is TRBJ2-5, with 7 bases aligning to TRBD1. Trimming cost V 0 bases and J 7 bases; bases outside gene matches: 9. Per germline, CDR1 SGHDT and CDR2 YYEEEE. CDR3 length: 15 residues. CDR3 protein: CASSLEGAAGLTQYF. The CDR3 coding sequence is TGTGCCAGCAGCTTGGAGGGGGCGGCTGGGTTGACCCAGTACTTC.

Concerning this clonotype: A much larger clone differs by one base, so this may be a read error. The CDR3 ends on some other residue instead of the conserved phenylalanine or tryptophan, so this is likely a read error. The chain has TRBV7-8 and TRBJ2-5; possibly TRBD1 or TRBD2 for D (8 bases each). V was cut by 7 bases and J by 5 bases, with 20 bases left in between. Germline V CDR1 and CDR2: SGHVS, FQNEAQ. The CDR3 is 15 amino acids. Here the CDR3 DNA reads TGTGCCAGCAACTCCCTCGGGAGGGACAGGGAGACCCAGTACTCC. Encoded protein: CASNSLGRDRETQYS.

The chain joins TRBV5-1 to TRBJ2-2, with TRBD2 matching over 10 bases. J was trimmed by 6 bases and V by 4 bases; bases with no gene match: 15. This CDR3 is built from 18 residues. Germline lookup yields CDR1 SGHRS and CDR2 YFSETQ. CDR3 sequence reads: CASSILPGLATGSGELFF. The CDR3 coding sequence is TGCGCCAGCAGCATTCTTCCGGGACTAGCGACGGGTTCCGGGGAGCTGTTTTTT.

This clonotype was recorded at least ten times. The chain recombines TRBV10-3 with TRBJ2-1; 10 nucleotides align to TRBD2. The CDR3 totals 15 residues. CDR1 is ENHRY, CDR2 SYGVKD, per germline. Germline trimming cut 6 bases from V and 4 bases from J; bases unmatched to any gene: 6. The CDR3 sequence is CAIRTGTSAYNEQFF. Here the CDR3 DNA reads TGTGCCATCAGGACCGGGACTAGCGCGTACAATGAGCAGTTCTTC.

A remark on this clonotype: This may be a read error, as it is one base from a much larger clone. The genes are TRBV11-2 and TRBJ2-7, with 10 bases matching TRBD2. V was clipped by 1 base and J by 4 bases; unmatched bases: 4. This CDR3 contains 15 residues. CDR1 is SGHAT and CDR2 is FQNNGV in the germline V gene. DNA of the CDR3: TGTGCCAGCAGCTTAGTAGCGGGGGGATCATACGAGCAGTACTTC. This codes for CASSLVAGGSYEQYF.

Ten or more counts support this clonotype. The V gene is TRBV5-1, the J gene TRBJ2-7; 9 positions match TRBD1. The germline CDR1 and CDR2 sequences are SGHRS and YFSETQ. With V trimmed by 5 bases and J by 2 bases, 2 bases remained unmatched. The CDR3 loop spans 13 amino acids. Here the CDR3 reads CASRRQGAYEQYF. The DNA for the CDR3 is TGCGCCAGCAGACGACAGGGGGCCTACGAGCAGTACTTC. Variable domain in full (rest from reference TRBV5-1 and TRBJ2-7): KAGVTQTPRYLIKTRGQQVTLSCSPISGHRSVSWYQQTPGQGLQFLFEYFSETQRNKGNFPGRFSGRQFSNSRSEMNVSTLELGDSALYLCASRRQGAYEQYFGPGTRLTVT.

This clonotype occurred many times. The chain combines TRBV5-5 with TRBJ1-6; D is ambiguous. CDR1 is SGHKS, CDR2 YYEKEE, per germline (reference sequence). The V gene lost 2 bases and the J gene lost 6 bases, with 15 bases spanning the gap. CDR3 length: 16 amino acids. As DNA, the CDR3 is TGTGCCAGCAGCTTTGGAAAGGGCCCCCTTAATTCACCCCTCCACTTT. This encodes CASSFGKGPLNSPLHF.

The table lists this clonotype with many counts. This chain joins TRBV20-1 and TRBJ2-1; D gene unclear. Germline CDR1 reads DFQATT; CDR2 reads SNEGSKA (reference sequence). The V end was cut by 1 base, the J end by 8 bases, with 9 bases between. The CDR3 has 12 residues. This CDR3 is CSARGISDEQFF. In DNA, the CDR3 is TGCAGTGCTAGAGGAATTTCGGATGAGCAGTTCTTC.

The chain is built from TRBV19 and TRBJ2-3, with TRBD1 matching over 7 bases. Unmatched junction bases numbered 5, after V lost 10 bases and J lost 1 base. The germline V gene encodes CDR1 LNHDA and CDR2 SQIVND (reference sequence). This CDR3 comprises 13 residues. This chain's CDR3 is CAIRDSGTDTQYF. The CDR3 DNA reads TGTGCCATAAGGGACAGTGGCACAGATACGCAGTATTTT.

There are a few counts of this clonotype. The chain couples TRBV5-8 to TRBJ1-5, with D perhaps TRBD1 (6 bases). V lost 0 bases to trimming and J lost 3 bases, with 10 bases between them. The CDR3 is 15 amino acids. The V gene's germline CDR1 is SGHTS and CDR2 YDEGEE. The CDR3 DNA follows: TGTGCCAGCAGCTTGGGGACAGTGAACAATCAGCCCCAGCATTTT. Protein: CASSLGTVNNQPQHF.

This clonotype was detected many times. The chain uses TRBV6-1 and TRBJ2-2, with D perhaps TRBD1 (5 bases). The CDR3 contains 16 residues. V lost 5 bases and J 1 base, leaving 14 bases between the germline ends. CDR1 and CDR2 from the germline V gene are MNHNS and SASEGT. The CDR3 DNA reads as TGTGCCAGCAGTAGCCAGGGAAACCAGAACACCGGGGAGCTGTTTTTT. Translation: CASSSQGNQNTGELFF.

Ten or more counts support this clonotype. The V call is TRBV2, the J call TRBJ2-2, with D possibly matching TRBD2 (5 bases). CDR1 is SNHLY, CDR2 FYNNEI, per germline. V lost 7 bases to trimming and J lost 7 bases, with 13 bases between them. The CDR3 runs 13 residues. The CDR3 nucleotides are TGTGCCAGCACCCCCGCGGCGGGCGGGGAGCTGTTTTTT. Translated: CASTPAAGGELFF.

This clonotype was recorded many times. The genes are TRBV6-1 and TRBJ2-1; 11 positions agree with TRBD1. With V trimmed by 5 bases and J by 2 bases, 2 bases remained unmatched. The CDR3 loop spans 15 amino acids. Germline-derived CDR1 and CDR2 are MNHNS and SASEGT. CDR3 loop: CASSSGQGAYNEQFF. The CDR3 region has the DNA TGTGCCAGCAGTTCGGGACAGGGGGCCTACAATGAGCAGTTCTTC.